These 2 T cell receptor beta chains came from one sample sequenced in a study of blood T cell repertoires in COVID-19 (dated by TCRdb to the early 2020s). The library relied on the immunoSEQ multiplex PCR assay. In its TCRdb copy, this immuneACCESS table keeps in-frame sequences only and misses some clones. Where compared with another copy, unresolved V genes explain less than half of these, and the others have no known cause. Present in this sample are about 160,000 clones, over 60% of which were seen just once. The ten largest clonotypes hold around 8.1% of the sample. The sample consisted of peripheral blood. Receptor source: a man between 60 and 75 years old with acute or convalescent COVID-19.

This chain links TRBV5-6 with TRBJ2-7; maybe TRBD1 (6 bases). V was trimmed by 0 bases and J by 7 bases, leaving 14 bases between them. The CDR3 has 14 amino acids. Germline V gene data show CDR1 as SGHDT and CDR2 as YYEEEE. CDR3 in amino acids: CASSLERGTGEQYF. The CDR3 bases are TGTGCCAGCAGCTTGGAGAGGGGGACGGGGGAGCAGTACTTC.

The chain couples TRBV5-8 to TRBJ2-1; 9 positions match TRBD1. The CDR3 is 16 amino acids. The trim removed 4 bases at V and 8 bases at J, leaving 13 bases unmatched. From germline, CDR1 is SGHTS and CDR2 YDEGEE. The CDR3 sequence: CASSGTGTGYLDEQFF. The CDR3 DNA sequence: TGTGCCAGCAGCGGCACCGGGACAGGGTATTTGGATGAGCAGTTCTTC.